This entry lists 18 T cell receptor beta chains sequenced from one sample in a study of CD8 T cells in ankylosing spondylitis. TCRdb passed the 5' RACE reads through MiXCR, listing each CDR3 protein once. The sample records 200,000 to 300,000 distinct CDR3 sequences, 8% to 9% being singletons. The sequencing sample was made of blood, either unsorted or a sorted T cell fraction (not recorded which). These receptors originate from a female donor with ankylosing spondylitis or in good health (not recorded which).

The table lists this clonotype with a few counts. The chain carries TRBV20-1 and TRBJ2-5; no reliable D call. The length of the CDR3 is 13 residues. The V end lost 1 base, the J end lost 3 bases, and 9 bases lay between the germline ends. Per the germline V gene, CDR1 is DFQATT and CDR2 is SNEGSKA (reference sequence). The CDR3 sequence is CSARARREETQYF. CDR3 nucleotides: TGCAGTGCTAGAGCCCGCCGGGAAGAGACCCAGTACTTC.

This clonotype was seen many times. The CDR3: CASSPTTETSGRPAPVDKQFF. CDR3 DNA sequence: TGCGCCAGCAGCCCGACCACGGAGACTAGCGGGAGGCCCGCCCCGGTGGATAAGCAGTTCTTC. The chain is built from TRBV5-1 and TRBJ2-1; 13 bases line up with TRBD2. V was clipped by 4 bases and J by 11 bases; unmatched bases: 27. Germline values: CDR1 SGHRS, CDR2 YFSETQ. The CDR3 is 21 amino acids.

This clonotype has at least ten counts. A much larger clone is a single base away; this may be a read error. The rearrangement links TRBV12-3 or TRBV12-4 to TRBJ2-3; D perhaps matches TRBD2 (6 bases). CDR3 length: 13 amino acids. V was shortened by 5 bases and J by 0 bases, with 6 bases between the two germline ends. The CDR3 bases are TGTGCCAGCAGTGGGACTAGCACAGATACGCAGTATTTT. Amino acid sequence: CASSGTSTDTQYF.

This clonotype was seen many times. This chain uses TRBV5-1 with TRBJ2-7; D is unresolved. The CDR3 runs to 13 residues. Deletions cut 6 bases from V and 0 bases from J, with 10 bases between. Per germline, CDR1 SGHRS and CDR2 YFSETQ. This CDR3 reads CASKLDNSYEQYF. The CDR3 coding sequence is TGCGCCAGCAAGTTAGACAACTCCTACGAGCAGTACTTC.

Ten or more counts support this clonotype. The chain joins TRBV4-3 to TRBJ2-4; tentatively, D is TRBD2 (6 bases). The CDR3 runs 18 residues. Germline CDR1 reads LGHNA; CDR2 reads YSLEER. V was shortened by 0 bases and J by 0 bases, with 15 bases between the two germline ends. The CDR3 sequence: CASSQDPRQGLAKNIQYF. For the CDR3, the DNA is TGCGCCAGCAGCCAAGATCCGCGGCAGGGACTAGCCAAAAACATTCAGTACTTC.

This clonotype was found a few times. The rearrangement links TRBV30 to TRBJ2-1, with D possibly being TRBD2 (6 bases). V shed 2 bases and J shed 2 bases, with 16 bases lying between them. In germline, CDR1 is GTSNPN, CDR2 SVGIG (reference sequence). The CDR3 runs 16 residues. Here the CDR3 reads CAWSFSGSVAYNEQFF. The CDR3 DNA sequence: TGTGCCTGGAGTTTTAGCGGAAGTGTGGCCTACAATGAGCAGTTCTTC. Looking up the rest from reference TRBV30 and TRBJ2-1 gives the full variable domain: SQTIHQWPATLVQPVGSPLSLECTVEGTSNPNLYWYRQAAGRGLQLLFYSVGIGQISSEVPQNLSASRPQDRQFILSSKKLLLSDSGFYLCAWSFSGSVAYNEQFFGPGTRLTVL.

This clonotype showed up many times. This chain connects TRBV5-1 to TRBJ1-1; D is uncertain. Germline V CDR1 and CDR2: SGHRS, YFSETQ. The CDR3 is 15 residues long. V lost 0 bases and J 1 base, leaving 10 bases between the germline ends. Here the CDR3 reads CASSLGGAKNTEAFF. The CDR3 nucleotides read TGCGCCAGCAGCTTGGGTGGAGCCAAGAACACTGAAGCTTTCTTT.

At least ten counts were recorded for this clonotype. V and J are TRBV18 and TRBJ2-7; D is ambiguous. CDR3 length: 12 residues. Germline-derived CDR1 and CDR2 are KGHSH and LQKENI. V gave up 0 bases and J gave up 9 bases, with 9 bases separating them. The CDR3, as DNA: TGTGCCAGCTCACCACCGAACAGTGGGCAGTACTTC. Residues: CASSPPNSGQYF.

The sample holds many counts of this clonotype. This chain connects TRBV9 to TRBJ2-1; 10 bases match TRBD1. This CDR3 has 15 residues. The junction had 2 bases not matched to a gene; V was cut back by 1 base and J by 4 bases. The germline gives CDR1 SGDLS, CDR2 YYNGEE. CDR3 DNA: TGTGCCAGCAGCGTATCGGGACAGGGGTACAATGAGCAGTTCTTC. The encoded protein is CASSVSGQGYNEQFF. Full variable domain (missing parts from reference TRBV9 and TRBJ2-1): DSGVTQTPKHLITATGQRVTLRCSPRSGDLSVYWYQQSLDQGLQFLIQYYNGEERAKGNILERFSAQQFPDLHSELNLSSLELGDSALYFCASSVSGQGYNEQFFGPGTRLTVL.

This clonotype was recorded at least ten times. The V gene is TRBV14, the J gene TRBJ2-5; no reliable D call. The V end lost 0 bases, the J end lost 5 bases, and 10 bases lay between the germline ends. In germline, CDR1 is SGHDN, CDR2 FVKESK. The CDR3 is made up of 14 amino acids. CDR3 loop: CASSQELQSETQYF. DNA of the CDR3: TGTGCCAGCAGCCAAGAACTTCAGTCCGAGACCCAGTACTTC.

This clonotype was seen a handful of times. The V and J genes are TRBV27 and TRBJ1-2; D gene unclear. Per germline, CDR1 MNHEY and CDR2 SMNVEV (reference sequence). This CDR3 has 13 amino acids. Trimming took 6 bases from V and 8 from J, leaving 16 bases between them. CDR3 protein: CASSDRRGTGYTF. Here the CDR3 DNA reads TGTGCCAGCAGCGACCGGCGGGGAACGGGCTACACCTTC.

In this sample, this clonotype turned up many times. This chain uses TRBV29-1 with TRBJ2-1; D remains unclear. The CDR3 extends over 16 amino acids. The V end lost 7 bases, the J end lost 2 bases, and 21 bases lay between the germline ends. Germline loops: CDR1 SQVTM, CDR2 ANQGSEA. The CDR3 here is CSASSSWRHPYNEQFF. For the CDR3, the DNA is TGCAGCGCCTCTTCTAGTTGGCGCCACCCCTACAATGAGCAGTTCTTC.

This clonotype was recorded many times. The rearrangement links TRBV20-1 to TRBJ2-1; perhaps TRBD2 as D (5 bases). Germline assignment: CDR1 DFQATT and CDR2 SNEGSKA (reference sequence). The length of the CDR3 is 14 residues. Trimming removed 7 bases at V and 7 bases at J, with 20 bases between. The CDR3 sequence: CSVRNGETPNEQFF. In DNA form, the CDR3 reads TGCAGTGTCCGCAATGGGGAGACCCCGAATGAGCAGTTCTTC.

This clonotype was detected a few times. J is TRBJ1-4 and V is TRBV18; the match to TRBD1 covers 8 bases. Germline CDR1 KGHSH, CDR2 LQKENI. Unmatched junction bases numbered 11, after V lost 1 base and J lost 1 base. This CDR3 spans 19 amino acids. CDR3 sequence (DNA): TGTGCCAGCTCACCACAGACAGGGGCCCTAGACGGAACTAATGAAAAACTGTTTTTT. Translation: CASSPQTGALDGTNEKLFF.

This clonotype was observed at least ten times. This rearrangement joins TRBV7-2 to TRBJ1-2, with D possibly TRBD1 on 5 matching bases. Germline lookup yields CDR1 SGHTA and CDR2 FQGNSA. V was clipped by 3 bases and J by 10 bases, with 18 bases between them. The length of the CDR3 is 14 residues. CDR3 amino acids: CASSLGGPFFDYTF. The CDR3 coding sequence is TGTGCCAGCAGCTTGGGGGGTCCATTTTTCGACTACACCTTC.

This clonotype was recorded at least ten times. The chain joins TRBV20-1 to TRBJ1-4; D remains ambiguous. CDR3 length equals 13 residues. Germline CDR1 and CDR2: DFQATT and SNEGSKA (reference sequence). Trimming removed 3 bases from V and 5 bases from J, with 10 bases in between. CDR3 sequence: CSASGRVNEKLFF. The CDR3 region has the DNA TGCAGTGCTAGCGGGAGGGTCAATGAAAAACTGTTTTTT.

Many counts were recorded for this clonotype. The rearrangement links TRBV29-1 to TRBJ2-7; D remains ambiguous. V was pared by 6 bases and J by 3 bases, with 12 bases between. The CDR3 covers 12 residues. Per the germline V gene, CDR1 is SQVTM and CDR2 is ANQGSEA. The CDR3 nucleotides are TGCAGCGTGAAGGACGGTCACTACGAGCAGTACTTC. It is translated as CSVKDGHYEQYF.

The chain recombines TRBV7-2 with TRBJ2-5; 7 bases match TRBD1. This CDR3 comprises 15 residues. V shed 5 bases and J 5 bases; nucleotides not matched to a gene: 11. In germline, CDR1 is SGHTA, CDR2 FQGNSA. This chain's CDR3 is CASSRGPGPFETQYF. CDR3 nucleotide sequence: TGTGCCAGCAGCAGGGGGCCGGGCCCTTTTGAGACCCAGTACTTC.